This T cell receptor (beta chain) was sequenced in a study of blood T cell repertoires in COVID-19. Across the study: Donors in the United States, Italy and Spain gave samples during acute or convalescent COVID-19. The cDNA or gDNA used as material had been derived from T cells, B-cell-depleted T cells, or PBMCs.

Methods used by the authors: Cell counts per sample came from amplifying reference gene primers. Sequencing used immunoSEQ multiplex PCR; TCRdb keeps in-frame clones, though not all of them. The D gene and trimming were derived from the DNA, and the V and J assignments and clone size from that table. The sample yields approximately 260,000 clones, 80% to 90% seen once. Those enrolled, adults aged 18 to 89 years, came from about two dozen US areas. Germline CDR1 is SNHLY and CDR2 is FYNNEI. The CDR3 is 12 amino acids. Trimming took 9 bases from V and 1 from J, leaving 10 bases between them. Sequencing input: PBMCs or T cells enriched from blood (not recorded which). The receptor was derived from a young man with acute COVID-19. The chain has TRBV2 and TRBJ2-7; weak D call: TRBD2 (6 bases). CDR3 in DNA: TGTGCCAGTGGCCGGGGGTCCTACGAGCAGTACGTC. Translated, it gives CASGRGSYEQYV.